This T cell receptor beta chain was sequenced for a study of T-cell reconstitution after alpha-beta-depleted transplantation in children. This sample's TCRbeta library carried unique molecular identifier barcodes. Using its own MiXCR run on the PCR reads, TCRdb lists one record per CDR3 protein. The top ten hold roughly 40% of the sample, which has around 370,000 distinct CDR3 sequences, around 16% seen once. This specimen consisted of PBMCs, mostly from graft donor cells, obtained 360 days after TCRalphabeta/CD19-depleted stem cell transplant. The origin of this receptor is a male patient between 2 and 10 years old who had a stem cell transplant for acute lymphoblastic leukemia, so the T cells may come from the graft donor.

CDR3 in DNA: TGCAGTGCTAGACGACCCGACAGGATCCTGGGGGAGACCCAGTACTTC. Translation gives CSARRPDRILGETQYF. The chain has TRBV20-1 and TRBJ2-5; D perhaps matches TRBD1 (6 bases). The germline V and J ends were trimmed by 2 bases and 5 bases, with 21 bases remaining between them. Germline V gene lookup returns CDR1 DFQATT and CDR2 SNEGSKA (reference sequence). The CDR3 has 16 amino acids.